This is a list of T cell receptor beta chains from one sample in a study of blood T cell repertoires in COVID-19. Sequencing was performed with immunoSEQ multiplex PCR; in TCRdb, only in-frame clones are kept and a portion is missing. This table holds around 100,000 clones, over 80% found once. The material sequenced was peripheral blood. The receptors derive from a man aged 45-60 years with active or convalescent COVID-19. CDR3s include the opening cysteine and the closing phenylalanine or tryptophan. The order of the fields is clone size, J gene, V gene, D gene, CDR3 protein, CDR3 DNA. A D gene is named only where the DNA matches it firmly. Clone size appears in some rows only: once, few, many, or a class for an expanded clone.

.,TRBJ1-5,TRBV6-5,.,CASTTQEGNQPQHF,TGTGCCAGCACCACCCAAGAGGGAAATCAGCCCCAGCATTTT
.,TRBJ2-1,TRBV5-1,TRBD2,CASSRGLAGGDYNEQFF,TGCGCCAGCAGCCGGGGACTAGCGGGAGGGGACTACAATGAGCAGTTCTTC
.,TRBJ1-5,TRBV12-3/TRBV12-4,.,CASSFNSNQPQHF,TGTGCCAGCAGTTTCAATAGCAATCAGCCCCAGCATTTT
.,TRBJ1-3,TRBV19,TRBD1,CASSKTGSGNTIYF,TGTGCCAGTAGTAAGACAGGGAGTGGAAACACCATATATTTT
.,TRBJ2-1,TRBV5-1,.,CASSSTGLKNEQFF,TGCGCCAGCAGCTCGACGGGACTGAAAAATGAGCAGTTCTTC
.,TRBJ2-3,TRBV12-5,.,CASAIDTQYF,TGTGCTAGTGCCATAGATACGCAGTATTTT
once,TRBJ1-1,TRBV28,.,CASSLRWQGAFF,TGTGCCAGCAGTTTACGGTGGCAGGGAGCTTTCTTT
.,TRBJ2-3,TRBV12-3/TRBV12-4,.,CAGASGDTDTQYF,TGTGCCGGCGCCTCGGGGGACACAGATACGCAGTATTTT
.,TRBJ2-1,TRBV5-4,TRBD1,CASSLASGQGAGEQFF,TGTGCCAGCAGCTTGGCATCAGGACAGGGGGCGGGTGAGCAGTTCTTC
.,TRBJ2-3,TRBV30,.,CAWSPGDTQYF,TGTGCCTGGAGTCCCGGGGATACGCAGTATTTT
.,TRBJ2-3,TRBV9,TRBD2,CASSLAGGSTDTQYF,TGTGCCAGCAGCTTGGCGGGAGGGAGCACAGATACGCAGTATTTT
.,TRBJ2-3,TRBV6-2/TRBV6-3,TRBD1,CASSYGDRGPDTQYF,TGTGCCAGCAGTTACGGGGACAGGGGCCCAGATACGCAGTATTTT
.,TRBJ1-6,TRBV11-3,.,CASTTQGDSPLHF,TGTGCCAGCACGACCCAAGGAGATTCACCCCTCCACTTT
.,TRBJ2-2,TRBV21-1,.,CASSKGTGESGITGELFF,TGTGCCAGCAGCAAAGGGACAGGGGAATCGGGGATAACCGGGGAGCTGTTTTTT
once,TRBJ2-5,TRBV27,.,CASSLTNSGAQYF,TGTGCCAGCAGTTTAACGAACTCAGGGGCCCAGTACTTC
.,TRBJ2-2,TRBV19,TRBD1,CASQTGEFITGELFF,TGTGCCAGTCAGACAGGGGAATTTATCACCGGGGAGCTGTTTTTT
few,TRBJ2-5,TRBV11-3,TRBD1,CASSSRQGGETQYF,TGTGCCAGCAGCTCAAGACAGGGTGGGGAGACCCAGTACTTC
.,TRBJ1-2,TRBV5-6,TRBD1,CASNPQGGYGYTF,TGTGCCAGCAACCCACAGGGGGGCTATGGCTACACCTTC
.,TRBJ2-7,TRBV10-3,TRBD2,CAISPSSGRNYEQYF,TGTGCCATCAGCCCCTCTAGCGGGAGGAACTACGAGCAGTACTTC
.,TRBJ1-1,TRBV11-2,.,CASSLMGSTEAFF,TGTGCCAGCAGCTTAATGGGGAGCACTGAAGCTTTCTTT
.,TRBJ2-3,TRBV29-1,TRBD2,CSVTSGTQYF,TGCAGCGTTACTAGCGGGACGCAGTATTTT
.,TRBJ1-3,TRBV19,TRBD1,CASHQGAELGGNTIYF,TGTGCCAGTCATCAGGGGGCAGAGCTGGGTGGAAACACCATATATTTT
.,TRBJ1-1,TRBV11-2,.,CASSLSGNTEAFF,TGTGCCAGCAGCTTATCAGGGAACACTGAAGCTTTCTTT
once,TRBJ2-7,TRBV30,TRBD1,CAWSQTGFGDEQYF,TGTGCCTGGAGCCAGACAGGGTTCGGTGACGAGCAGTACTTC
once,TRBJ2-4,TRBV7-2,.,CASRKQGAIQYF,TGTGCCAGCAGAAAACAGGGTGCCATTCAGTACTTC
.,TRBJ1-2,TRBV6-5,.,CASSYSGGLYGYTF,TGTGCCAGCAGTTACTCGGGGGGTCTCTATGGCTACACCTTC
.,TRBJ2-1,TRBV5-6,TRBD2,CASHLSGRGYNEQFF,TGTGCCAGCCACCTTAGCGGGAGGGGTTACAATGAGCAGTTCTTC
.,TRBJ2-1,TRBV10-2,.,CASSGYNEQFF,TGCGCCAGCAGCGGTTACAATGAGCAGTTCTTC
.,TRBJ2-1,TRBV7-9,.,CASSTSGSEQFF,TGTGCCAGCAGCACGTCTGGGAGTGAGCAGTTCTTC
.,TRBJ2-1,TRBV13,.,CASSSQQGSGYEGYEQFF,TGTGCCAGCAGCTCCCAACAGGGAAGTGGGTACGAAGGCTATGAGCAGTTCTTC
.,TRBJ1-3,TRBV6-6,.,CASSYSQGLVNTIYF,TGTGCCAGCAGTTACTCTCAGGGTTTAGTAAACACCATATATTTT
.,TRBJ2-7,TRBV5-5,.,CASSPTEIFYEQYF,TGTGCCAGCAGCCCGACAGAGATCTTCTACGAGCAGTACTTC
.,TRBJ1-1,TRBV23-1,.,CASKYRNRVTEAFF,TGCGCCAGCAAATACAGGAACCGCGTGACTGAAGCTTTCTTT
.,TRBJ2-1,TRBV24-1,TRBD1,CATSVSHRGNNEQFF,TGTGCCACCAGTGTCAGCCACAGGGGTAACAATGAGCAGTTCTTC
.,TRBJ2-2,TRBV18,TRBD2,CASSYRIAGANTGELFF,TGTGCCAGCTCATATCGAATAGCGGGTGCGAACACCGGGGAGCTGTTTTTT
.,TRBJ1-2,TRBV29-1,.,CSVEDRTGTYTF,TGCAGCGTTGAAGATCGGACGGGAACATACACCTTC
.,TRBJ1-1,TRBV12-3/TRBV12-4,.,CASSFTYGTKAFF,TGTGCCAGCAGTTTTACGTACGGGACAAAAGCTTTCTTT
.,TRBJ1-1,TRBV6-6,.,CASSYSSIGGTEAFF,TGTGCCAGCAGTTACTCGAGTATCGGGGGCACTGAAGCTTTCTTT
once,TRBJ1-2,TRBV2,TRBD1,CASSGTGDRGYGYTF,TGTGCCAGCAGTGGTACTGGGGACAGGGGCTATGGCTACACCTTC
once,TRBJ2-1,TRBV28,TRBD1,CASTRDRDNEQFF,TGTGCCAGCACCCGGGACAGAGACAATGAGCAGTTCTTC
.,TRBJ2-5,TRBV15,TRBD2,CATSRSAASGRAGETQYF,TGTGCCACCAGCAGGTCCGCGGCTAGCGGGAGGGCCGGAGAGACCCAGTACTTC
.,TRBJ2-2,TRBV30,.,CAAYRVGNTGELFF,TGTGCCGCCTACAGGGTCGGGAACACCGGGGAGCTGTTTTTT
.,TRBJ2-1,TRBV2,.,CASSESWNEQFF,TGTGCCAGCAGTGAAAGCTGGAATGAGCAGTTCTTC
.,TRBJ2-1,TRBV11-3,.,CASSFNVEGTEFF,TGTGCCAGCAGCTTTAATGTTGAGGGTACCGAGTTCTTC
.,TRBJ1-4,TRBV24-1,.,CATSDPSAPLNEKLFF,TGTGCCACCAGTGACCCCAGTGCCCCTCTTAATGAAAAACTGTTTTTT
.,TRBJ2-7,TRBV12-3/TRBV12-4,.,CASSLIAGYEQYF,TGTGCCAGCAGTTTAATAGCAGGGTACGAGCAGTACTTC
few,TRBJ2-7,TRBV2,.,CASSLAQFDEQYF,TGTGCCAGCAGTTTAGCGCAGTTCGACGAGCAGTACTTC
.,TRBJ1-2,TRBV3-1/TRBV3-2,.,CASSHRQVGYTF,TGTGCCAGCAGCCACCGACAGGTCGGCTACACCTTC
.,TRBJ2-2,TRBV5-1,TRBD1,CASSETGTGYAGELFF,TGCGCCAGCAGCGAAACCGGGACAGGGTACGCCGGGGAGCTGTTTTTT
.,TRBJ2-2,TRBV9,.,CASSVPSGTNTGELFF,TGTGCCAGCAGCGTACCCAGCGGAACGAACACCGGGGAGCTGTTTTTT
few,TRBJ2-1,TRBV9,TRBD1,CASSVGDRGPWLNEQFF,TGTGCCAGCAGCGTAGGAGACAGGGGGCCCTGGTTGAATGAGCAGTTCTTC
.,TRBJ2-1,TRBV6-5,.,CASSYPGRHNEQFF,TGTGCCAGCAGTTACCCGGGGAGGCACAATGAGCAGTTCTTC
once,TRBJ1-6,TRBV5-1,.,CASSLQGGRGSSPLHF,TGCGCCAGCAGCTTACAGGGAGGGAGGGGATCTTCACCCCTCCACTTT
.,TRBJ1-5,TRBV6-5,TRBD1,CAIGTGAFFYQPQHF,TGTGCCATCGGAACAGGGGCCTTTTTCTATCAGCCCCAGCATTTT
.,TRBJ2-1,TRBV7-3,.,CASSFSLSSYNEQFF,TGTGCCAGCAGCTTTAGCCTTAGCTCCTACAATGAGCAGTTCTTC
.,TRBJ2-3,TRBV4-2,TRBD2,CASSPRLAGDTQYF,TGTGCCAGCAGCCCTCGACTAGCGGGCGATACGCAGTATTTT